The text below deals with one T cell receptor (beta chain). The donor population consisted of healthy HIV-negative adults with no recent acute infections or vaccinations. The donors were all Caucasian adults (living in Nashville, Tennessee). This sample was taken from a study of shared clonotypes between healthy human individuals. J gave up 6 bases and V 6 bases, and 5 bases lay outside the gene matches. The germline V gene has CDR1 SNHLY and CDR2 FYNNEI. The CDR3 has 12 amino acids. Genomic DNA belonging to each subset was distributed in equal measure over several immunoSEQ plates. This table comes from immunoSEQ multiplex PCR, and its TCRdb copy is limited to in-frame clones, with some not included. The sample contains roughly 500,000 clones, 79% of which appear only once.

The specimen was PBMCs. The chain couples TRBV2 to TRBJ2-7; 7 nucleotides align to TRBD1. The sequence came from a woman in her forties in good health. Some clones in this sample may be carry-over from other donors' samples. The CDR3 sequence is CASRATGREQYF. The CDR3 DNA sequence: TGTGCCAGCAGGGCGACAGGGCGCGAGCAGTACTTC.